What follows are 28 T cell receptor beta chains derived from one specimen sequenced in a study of technical replicates of blood from a handful of donors. Sequencing was performed with immunoSEQ multiplex PCR; in TCRdb, only in-frame clones are kept and a portion is missing. The table lists 75,000 to 95,000 clones, 95% to 97% of them singletons, with 0.36% in the top ten. The sequenced sample consisted of T cells isolated from PBMCs. The receptor set was obtained from a human donor in good health.

This chain links TRBV10-2 with TRBJ2-2; 8 bases match TRBD2. J was trimmed by 3 bases and V by 4 bases; bases with no gene match: 4. In germline, CDR1 is WSHSY, CDR2 SAAADI. CDR3 length: 15 residues. CDR3 protein: CASSGPAGDTGELFF. The CDR3 region has the DNA TGCGCCAGCAGTGGCCCAGCGGGAGACACCGGGGAGCTGTTTTTT.

The chain couples TRBV30 to TRBJ1-2; maybe TRBD1 (6 bases). CDR1 and CDR2 from the germline V gene are GTSNPN and SVGIG (reference sequence). Trimming took 1 base from V and 8 from J, leaving 17 bases between them. The CDR3 is 14 residues long. The CDR3: CAWSGLIRTGGYTF. The CDR3 region has the DNA TGTGCCTGGAGTGGATTAATTAGAACAGGGGGCTACACCTTC.

V gene TRBV6-5 combines with J gene TRBJ2-7; the D is unclear. V gave up 0 bases and J gave up 0 bases, with 12 bases separating them. CDR3 size: 16 residues. The V gene's germline CDR1 is MNHEY and CDR2 SVGAGI. The CDR3 loop is CASSYSGSMDSYEQYF. The CDR3 DNA reads TGTGCCAGCAGTTACTCTGGTAGCATGGACTCCTACGAGCAGTACTTC.

This chain uses TRBV5-1 with TRBJ2-3; no firm D call. The CDR3 is made up of 15 amino acids. CDR1 and CDR2 from the germline V gene are SGHRS and YFSETQ. Trimming left V 6 bases short and J 0 bases short, with 14 bases between. The DNA for the CDR3 is TGCGCCAGCATTGAGGCTCATTCTAGCACAGATACGCAGTATTTT. Protein product: CASIEAHSSTDTQYF.

The V gene is TRBV4-1, the J gene TRBJ1-3; D call uncertain. The CDR3 extends over 17 amino acids. Trimming left V 4 bases short and J 0 bases short, with 16 bases between. Per the germline V gene, CDR1 is MGHRA and CDR2 is YSYEKL. The CDR3 DNA follows: TGCGCCAGCAGCCGCCTTAACCCTATCATCTCTGGAAACACCATATATTTT. Residues: CASSRLNPIISGNTIYF.

The rearrangement joins TRBV7-9 to TRBJ1-2, with 8 bases matching TRBD1. Germline V gene lookup returns CDR1 SEHNR and CDR2 FQNEAQ (reference sequence). Trimming at V came to 5 bases and at J to 1 base, leaving 3 bases not matched to a gene. This CDR3 comprises 14 residues. This chain's CDR3 is CASSQGQGNYGYTF. CDR3 DNA: TGTGCCAGCAGCCAAGGACAGGGTAACTATGGCTACACCTTC.

This chain links TRBV5-6 with TRBJ2-7, with 10 bases lining up with TRBD2. Trimming cost V 2 bases and J 5 bases; bases outside gene matches: 4. The CDR3 has 14 residues. CDR1 is SGHDT, CDR2 YYEEEE, per germline. The CDR3 sequence: CASSLELAGHEQYF. The CDR3 DNA reads as TGTGCCAGCAGCTTAGAACTAGCGGGACACGAGCAGTACTTC.

The chain combines TRBV6-5 with TRBJ1-4; the D gene is possibly TRBD1 (6 bases). This CDR3 is built from 15 residues. Per germline, CDR1 MNHEY and CDR2 SVGAGI. Trimming took 2 bases from V and 3 from J, leaving 10 bases between them. The CDR3 nucleotides read TGTGCCAGCAGTTACATGGGGGCATCTAATGAAAAACTGTTTTTT. The encoded protein is CASSYMGASNEKLFF.

The rearrangement joins TRBV5-6 to TRBJ2-7; tentative D call: TRBD1 (6 bases). The CDR3 runs to 14 residues. Looked up from germline, CDR1 is SGHDT and CDR2 is YYEEEE. Trimming took 1 base from V and 3 from J, leaving 11 bases between them. CDR3 nucleotide sequence: TGTGCCAGCAGCTTGACAGGGCCCCGCTACGAGCAGTACTTC. Translation: CASSLTGPRYEQYF.

V is TRBV5-1 and J is TRBJ2-1, with D possibly TRBD1 on 5 matching bases. Between the trimmed V and J ends, which lost 2 bases and 7 bases, there was a span of 16 bases. CDR3 length: 15 amino acids. CDR1 is SGHRS, CDR2 YFSETQ, per germline. The CDR3 protein is CASSFGQGKLNEQFF. Written as DNA, the CDR3 is TGCGCCAGCAGCTTTGGGCAGGGTAAACTTAATGAGCAGTTCTTC.

This chain connects TRBV11-2 to TRBJ2-7; D is ambiguous. This CDR3 spans 14 amino acids. Germline V gene lookup returns CDR1 SGHAT and CDR2 FQNNGV. The ends were cut back, 3 bases at V and 6 bases at J, with 15 bases in the middle. The CDR3 DNA reads as TGTGCCAGCAGCTTGGGCAGGTCAGCATTCGAGCAGTACTTC. It yields the protein CASSLGRSAFEQYF. The full variable domain, completed using reference TRBV11-2 and TRBJ2-7, is EAGVAQSPRYKIIEKRQSVAFWCNPISGHATLYWYQQILGQGPKLLIQFQNNGVVDDSQLPKDRFSAERLKGVDSTLKIQPAKLEDSAVYLCASSLGRSAFEQYFGPGTRLTVT.

This clone appeared a few times. This rearrangement joins TRBV10-3 to TRBJ1-1; TRBD1 agrees at 7 bases. The CDR3 length is 14 residues. After removal of 3 bases from V and 4 bases from J, the junction contained 5 bases not matched to a gene. Germline V CDR1 and CDR2: ENHRY, SYGVKD. The DNA for the CDR3 is TGTGCCATCAGTGAAGCGGCAGGGGGCACTGAAGCTTTCTTT. Its protein product is CAISEAAGGTEAFF.

This clone was detected a few times. This chain joins TRBV9 and TRBJ1-1; D is unclear. Trimming took 0 bases from V and 5 from J, leaving 8 bases between them. The CDR3 length is 13 residues. CDR1 is SGDLS and CDR2 is YYNGEE in the germline V gene. This chain's CDR3 is CASSVVSGTEAFF. Here the CDR3 DNA reads TGTGCCAGCAGCGTAGTATCGGGGACTGAAGCTTTCTTT.

The chain joins TRBV19 to TRBJ2-7; D is unresolved. V shed 6 bases and J shed 5 bases, with 11 bases lying between them. CDR3 length: 12 amino acids. CDR1 LNHDA and CDR2 SQIVND come from the germline V gene (reference sequence). The chain's CDR3 is CASRAASHEQYF. CDR3 coding DNA: TGTGCCAGTAGGGCCGCTTCCCACGAGCAGTACTTC.

The J gene is TRBJ2-1, the V gene TRBV19; 11 nucleotides align to TRBD2. Germline CDR1 reads LNHDA; CDR2 reads SQIVND (reference sequence). This CDR3 region has 16 residues. V trimming: 5 bases; J trimming: 8 bases; junction bases outside the gene matches: 11. The CDR3 DNA is TGTGCCAGTAGTCGCCCTACTAGCGGGAGAGTCTATGAGCAGTTCTTC. It encodes CASSRPTSGRVYEQFF.

The J gene is TRBJ2-7, the V gene TRBV2, with 12 bases fitting TRBD2. The CDR3 contains 14 residues. Germline trimming cut 6 bases from V and 5 bases from J; bases unmatched to any gene: 5. CDR1 SNHLY and CDR2 FYNNEI come from the germline V gene. The CDR3 bases are TGTGCCAGCAGCCCCCGGACTAGCGGGAACGAGCAGTACTTC. It is translated as CASSPRTSGNEQYF. The whole variable domain, remainder taken from reference TRBV2 and TRBJ2-7, is EPEVTQTPSHQVTQMGQEVILRCVPISNHLYFYWYRQILGQKVEFLVSFYNNEISEKSEIFDDQFSVERPDGSNFTLKIRSTKLEDSAMYFCASSPRTSGNEQYFGPGTRLTVT.

The rearrangement links TRBV19 to TRBJ1-1, with 8 positions matching TRBD1. Germline lookup yields CDR1 LNHDA and CDR2 SQIVND (reference sequence). V lost 4 bases and J lost 4; bases outside the gene matches: 14. This CDR3 is 17 amino acids long. CDR3 bases: TGTGCCAGTAGTAGGGCTAGTAGTCATACAGGGGGCACTGAAGCTTTCTTT. Translated: CASSRASSHTGGTEAFF. Filled out from reference TRBV19 and TRBJ1-1, the complete variable domain reads DGGITQSPKYLFRKEGQNVTLSCEQNLNHDAMYWYRQDPGQGLRLIYYSQIVNDFQKGDIAEGYSVSREKKESFPLTVTSAQKNPTAFYLCASSRASSHTGGTEAFFGQGTRLTVV.

The V and J genes are TRBV9 and TRBJ2-3, with 8 nucleotides matching TRBD2. Germline CDR1 is SGDLS and CDR2 is YYNGEE. CDR3 length: 18 amino acids. The junction had 13 bases not matched to a gene; V was cut back by 1 base and J by 3 bases. The CDR3 sequence: CASSVPPSREGLTDTQYF. The CDR3 nucleotides read TGTGCCAGCAGCGTACCCCCTTCCCGGGAGGGCCTGACAGATACGCAGTATTTT.

The V gene is TRBV11-3, the J gene TRBJ2-1; perhaps TRBD2 as D (5 bases). Germline V CDR1 and CDR2: SGHNT, YENEEA. This CDR3 is 15 amino acids long. Deletions cut 5 bases from V and 2 bases from J, with 13 bases between. The CDR3 here is CASSVSGTTYNEQFF. DNA for the CDR3: TGTGCCAGCAGCGTCAGCGGAACGACCTACAATGAGCAGTTCTTC.

The chain employs TRBV6-6 and TRBJ2-1; D remains ambiguous. Germline CDR1 and CDR2: MNHNY and SVGAGI (reference sequence). Between the trimmed V and J ends, which lost 7 bases and 10 bases, there was a span of 11 bases. This CDR3 is 11 amino acids long. CDR3 sequence: CASTSPREQFF. As DNA, the CDR3 is TGTGCCAGCACAAGCCCTAGGGAGCAGTTCTTC.

The genes are TRBV5-4 and TRBJ1-3; D perhaps matches TRBD1 (6 bases). This CDR3 is built from 15 residues. Trimming stripped 1 base from V and 4 bases from J, with 12 bases between. In germline, CDR1 is SGHNT, CDR2 YYREEE (reference sequence). Here the CDR3 reads CASSLMAGEGNTIYF. CDR3 nucleotides: TGTGCCAGCAGCTTGATGGCAGGGGAAGGAAACACCATATATTTT.

The V gene is TRBV9, the J gene TRBJ2-7; D is unresolved. Trimming cost V 0 bases and J 3 bases, with 7 bases left between them. This CDR3 comprises 13 residues. Germline loops: CDR1 SGDLS, CDR2 YYNGEE. DNA of the CDR3: TGTGCCAGCAGCGTAGGGCTCTTCTACGAGCAGTACTTC. Amino acid sequence: CASSVGLFYEQYF.

This clone was observed a handful of times. The chain combines TRBV5-1 with TRBJ1-1; D is unresolved. The germline CDR1 and CDR2 sequences are SGHRS and YFSETQ. V lost 2 bases, J lost 3 bases, and 11 bases lay in between. The CDR3 is made up of 14 amino acids. As DNA, the CDR3 is TGCGCCAGCAGCTTAATACCCGGGGACACTGAAGCTTTCTTT. Its protein product is CASSLIPGDTEAFF.

J is TRBJ2-7 and V is TRBV10-1; D uncertain. Germline CDR1 reads WNHNN; CDR2 reads SYGVQD (reference sequence). V was trimmed by 1 base and J by 6 bases, leaving 7 bases between them. The CDR3 consists of 12 residues. DNA of the CDR3: TGCGCCAGCAGTGAGTTGAACGGCGAGCAGTACTTC. This sequence encodes CASSELNGEQYF.

In its sample, this clone was seen a few times. The chain uses TRBV15 and TRBJ1-5; TRBD1 might be the D (6 bases). From germline, CDR1 is LNHNV and CDR2 YYDKDF (reference sequence). This CDR3 has 14 residues. The V end lost 3 bases, the J end lost 2 bases, and 8 bases lay between the germline ends. For the CDR3, the DNA is TGTGCCACCAGCAGGGCAGGGGGCAATCAGCCCCAGCATTTT. It is translated as CATSRAGGNQPQHF.

The chain links TRBV4-3 to TRBJ2-7, with 7 bases matching TRBD1. The CDR3 covers 14 residues. After removal of 5 bases from V and 0 bases from J, the junction contained 4 bases not matched to a gene. CDR1 is LGHNA and CDR2 is YSLEER in the germline V gene. The CDR3 DNA reads TGCGCCAGCAGCTTCCGGGACAGCTCCTACGAGCAGTACTTC. This codes for CASSFRDSSYEQYF.

CDR3 in amino acids: CAWSTQGTDTQYF. DNA of the CDR3: TGTGCCTGGAGTACACAGGGCACAGATACGCAGTATTTT. V gene TRBV30 combines with J gene TRBJ2-3, with a possible D match to TRBD1 (5 bases). Trimming shortened V by 2 bases and J by 1 base, and 7 bases separated the two germline ends. The CDR3 consists of 13 residues. Per the germline V gene, CDR1 is GTSNPN and CDR2 is SVGIG (reference sequence).

The chain is built from TRBV12-2 and TRBJ1-2. TRBV12-2 is annotated as a pseudogene. The CDR3 totals 12 residues. CDR3 coding DNA: TGTGCAAGTCGCTTAGCGAAGAGGGGCTACACCTTC. Translation gives CASRLAKRGYTF.